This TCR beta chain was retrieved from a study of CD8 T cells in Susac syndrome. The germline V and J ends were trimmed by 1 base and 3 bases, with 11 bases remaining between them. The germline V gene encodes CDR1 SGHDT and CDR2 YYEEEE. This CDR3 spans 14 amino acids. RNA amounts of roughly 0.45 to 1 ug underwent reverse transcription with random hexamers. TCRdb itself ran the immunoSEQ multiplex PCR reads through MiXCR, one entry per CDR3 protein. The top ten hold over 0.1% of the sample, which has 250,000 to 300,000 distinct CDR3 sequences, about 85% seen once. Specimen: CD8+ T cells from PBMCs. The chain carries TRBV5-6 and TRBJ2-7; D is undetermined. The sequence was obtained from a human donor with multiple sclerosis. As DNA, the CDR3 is TGTGCCAGCAGCTTGAGGTTCGTCGGCTACGAGCAGTACTTC. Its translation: CASSLRFVGYEQYF.